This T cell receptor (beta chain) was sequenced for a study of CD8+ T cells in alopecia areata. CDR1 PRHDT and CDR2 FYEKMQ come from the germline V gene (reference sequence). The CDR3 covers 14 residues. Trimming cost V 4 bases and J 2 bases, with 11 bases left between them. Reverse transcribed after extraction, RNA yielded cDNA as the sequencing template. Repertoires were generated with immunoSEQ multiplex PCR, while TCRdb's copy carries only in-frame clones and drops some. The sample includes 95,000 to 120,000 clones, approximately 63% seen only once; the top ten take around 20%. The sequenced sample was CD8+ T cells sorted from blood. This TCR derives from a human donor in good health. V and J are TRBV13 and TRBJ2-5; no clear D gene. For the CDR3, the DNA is TGTGCCAGCAGCTCCAAACTAATTCAAGAGACCCAGTACTTC. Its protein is CASSSKLIQETQYF. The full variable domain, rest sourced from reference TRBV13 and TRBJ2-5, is AAGVIQSPRHLIKEKRETATLKCYPIPRHDTVYWYQQGPGQDPQFLISFYEKMQSDKGSIPDRFSAQQFSDYHSELNMSSLELGDSALYFCASSSKLIQETQYFGPGTRLLVL.